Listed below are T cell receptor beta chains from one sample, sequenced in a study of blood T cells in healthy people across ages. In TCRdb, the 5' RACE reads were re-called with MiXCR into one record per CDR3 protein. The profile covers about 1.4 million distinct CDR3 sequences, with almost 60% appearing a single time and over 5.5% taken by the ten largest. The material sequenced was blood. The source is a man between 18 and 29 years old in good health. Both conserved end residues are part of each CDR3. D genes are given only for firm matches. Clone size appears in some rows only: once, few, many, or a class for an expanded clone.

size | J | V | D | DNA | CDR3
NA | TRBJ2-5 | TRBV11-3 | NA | TGTGCCAGCAGCTCCCTTACCGGGCGTTCTGGGGAGACCCAGTACTTC | CASSSLTGRSGETQYF
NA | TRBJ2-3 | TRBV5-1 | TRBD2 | TGCGCCAGCAGCTTAACCGCGGGAGAGATAGATACGCAGTATTTT | CASSLTAGEIDTQYF
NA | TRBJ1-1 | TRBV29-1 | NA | TGCAGCGTGGCCTCGCCTATGGGCACTGAAGCTTTCTTT | CSVASPMGTEAFF
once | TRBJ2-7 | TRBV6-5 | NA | TGTGCCAGCAGTGCCTCGACAGATGTGTACGAGCAGTACTTC | CASSASTDVYEQYF
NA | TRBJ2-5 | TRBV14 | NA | TGTGCCAGCAGCCATATCGGGGAACAGACCCAGTACTTC | CASSHIGEQTQYF
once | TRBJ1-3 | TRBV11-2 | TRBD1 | TGTGCCAGCACCGGACAGGGGGCAACTGGAAACACCATATATTTT | CASTGQGATGNTIYF
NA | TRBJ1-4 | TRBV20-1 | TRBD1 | TGCAGTGCTAATCCCCGGGACAGGGCTCCTAATGAAAAACTGTTTTTT | CSANPRDRAPNEKLFF
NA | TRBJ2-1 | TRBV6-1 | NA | TGTGCCAGCATGGTAGTTCTCTACGAGCGGTTCTTC | CASMVVLYERFF
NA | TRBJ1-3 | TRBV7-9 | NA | TGTGCCAGCAGCTTAGTGTCGAGGGGATCGGACGGAAACACCATATATTTT | CASSLVSRGSDGNTIYF
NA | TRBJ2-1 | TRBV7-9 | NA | TGTGCCAGCAGCTTAGATGGTAGGTGGGGCCAACCTGAGCAGTTCTTC | CASSLDGRWGQPEQFF
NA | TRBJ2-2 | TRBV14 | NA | TGTGCCAGCAGCCGAGTCGGAGGGGGAACGAACACCGGGGAGCTGTTTTTT | CASSRVGGGTNTGELFF
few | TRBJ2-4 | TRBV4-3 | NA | TGCGCCAGCAGCCAAGATCGTGGGGGGTCCAAAAACATTCAGTACTTC | CASSQDRGGSKNIQYF
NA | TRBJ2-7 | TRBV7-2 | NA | TGTGCCAGCAGCCCCGGGCGACTAGTTTCCCGCGAGCAGTACTTC | CASSPGRLVSREQYF
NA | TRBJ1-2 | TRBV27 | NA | TGTGCCAGCAGTTCCGGACAGCAATTCTATGGCTACACCTTC | CASSSGQQFYGYTF
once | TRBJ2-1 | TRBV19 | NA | TGTGCCAGTAGTATGGTCGGGACTGCAAGAGGCCAGCAGTTCTTC | CASSMVGTARGQQFF
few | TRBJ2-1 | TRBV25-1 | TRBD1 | TGTGCCAGCAGTGAATCTTGGGACAGGGGGCTTTGGAATGAGCAGTTCTTC | CASSESWDRGLWNEQFF
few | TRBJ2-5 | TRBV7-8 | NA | TGTGCCAGCAGCTTATTGACTAAACAAGAGACCCAGTACTTC | CASSLLTKQETQYF
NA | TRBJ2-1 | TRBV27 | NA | TGTGCCAGCAGTATTCTAGGCAATGAGCAGTTCTTC | CASSILGNEQFF
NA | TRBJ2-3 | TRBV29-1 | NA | TGCAGCGTTGAGCGGTCCTTCACAGATACGCAGTATTTT | CSVERSFTDTQYF
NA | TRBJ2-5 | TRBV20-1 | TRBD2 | TGCAGTGCCCACCAGGGACTAGCGGTTTTCGAGACCCAGTACTTC | CSAHQGLAVFETQYF
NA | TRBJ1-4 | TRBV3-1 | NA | TGTGCCAGCAGCGAATGGAAGAAATCAACTAATGAAAAACTGTTTTTT | CASSEWKKSTNEKLFF
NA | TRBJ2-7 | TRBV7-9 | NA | TGTGCCAGCAGCAGCCAGGTGTCCTACGAGCAGTACTTC | CASSSQVSYEQYF
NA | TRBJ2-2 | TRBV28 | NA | TGTGCCAGCAGGGGGTCGAAGGTGGGCTGGATAGCCGGGGAGCTGTTTTTT | CASRGSKVGWIAGELFF